The sample holds a few counts of the clone carrying this T cell receptor (beta chain). Its target is not known. The data stem from a study of T cells after yellow fever vaccination. From the 5' RACE reads, TCRdb called clonotypes with MiXCR, one entry per CDR3 protein. The sample includes about 630,000 distinct CDR3 sequences, roughly an eighth of them seen just once. Study-wide points: FACS-sorted repertoires might harbor abundant contaminating clonotypes from the bulk population.

The CDR3 has 18 amino acids. CDR1 and CDR2 (germline): SGHAT, FQDESV (reference sequence). J lost 4 bases, V lost 5 bases, and 16 bases had no gene match. The source is a man younger than 45 who received the YFV17D yellow fever vaccine. The genes are TRBV11-1 and TRBJ2-1, with 8 positions matching TRBD1. The sample was PBMCs, taken on the day of the yellow fever booster vaccination. CDR3 loop: CASSPPGTGAHGYNEQFF. The CDR3, as DNA: TGTGCCAGCAGCCCGCCCGGGACAGGCGCCCATGGGTACAATGAGCAGTTCTTC. The full variable domain, with the rest looked up from reference TRBV11-1 and TRBJ2-1, is EAEVAQSPRYKITEKSQAVAFWCDPISGHATLYWYRQILGQGPELLVQFQDESVVDDSQLPKDRFSAERLKGVDSTLKIQPAELGDSAMYLCASSPPGTGAHGYNEQFFGPGTRLTVL.